This TCR beta chain came from a study of memory CD4+ T cells and cytomegalovirus serostatus. Under the authors' procedure: Out-of-frame sequences were removed, leaving about 2,300,000 distinct TCRbeta sequences. Only in-frame clones appear in the TCRdb table, and some are missing; sequencing was by immunoSEQ multiplex PCR. V and J calls and clone size come straight from that table; D and trimming were deduced from the DNA. The data show some 50,000 clones, around three quarters seen once. Single viable CD3+CD4+CD8-CD45RO+ cells were sorted as the memory CD4+ T cells. The sequenced sample was memory CD4+ T cells from blood. The clonotype comes from an adult in good health and CMV-seronegative.

CDR3 coding DNA: TGCAGCGTTGGGACAGGGGGCTATGATGAGCAGTTCTTC. It codes for CSVGTGGYDEQFF. The chain combines TRBV29-1 with TRBJ2-1; TRBD1 agrees at 11 bases. The V gene end was trimmed by 4 bases and the J gene end by 8 bases; junction bases not matched to a gene: 4. This CDR3 comprises 13 residues. Germline V gene data show CDR1 as SQVTM and CDR2 as ANQGSEA.